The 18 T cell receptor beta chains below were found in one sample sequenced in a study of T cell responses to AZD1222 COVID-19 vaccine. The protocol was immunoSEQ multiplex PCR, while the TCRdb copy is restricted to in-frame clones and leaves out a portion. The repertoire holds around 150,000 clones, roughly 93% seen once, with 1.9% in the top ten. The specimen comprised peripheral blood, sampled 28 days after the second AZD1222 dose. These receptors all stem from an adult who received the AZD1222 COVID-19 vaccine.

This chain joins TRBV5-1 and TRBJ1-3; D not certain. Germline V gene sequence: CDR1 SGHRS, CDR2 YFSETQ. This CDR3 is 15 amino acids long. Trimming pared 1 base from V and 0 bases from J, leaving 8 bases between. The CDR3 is CASSLSGYSGNTIYF. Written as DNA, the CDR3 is TGCGCCAGCAGCTTGAGTGGCTACTCTGGAAACACCATATATTTT.

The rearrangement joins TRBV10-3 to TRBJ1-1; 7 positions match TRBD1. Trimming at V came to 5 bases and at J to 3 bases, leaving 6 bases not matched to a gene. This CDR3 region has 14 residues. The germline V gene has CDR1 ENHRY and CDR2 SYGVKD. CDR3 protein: CAISPGTVYTEAFF. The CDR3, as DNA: TGTGCCATCAGTCCCGGGACAGTTTACACTGAAGCTTTCTTT.

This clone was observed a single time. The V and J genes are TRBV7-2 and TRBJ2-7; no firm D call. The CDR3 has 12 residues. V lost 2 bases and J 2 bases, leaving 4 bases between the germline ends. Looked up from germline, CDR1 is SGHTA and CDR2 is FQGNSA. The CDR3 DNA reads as TGTGCCAGCAGCTTATTAACCTACGAGCAGTACTTC. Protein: CASSLLTYEQYF.

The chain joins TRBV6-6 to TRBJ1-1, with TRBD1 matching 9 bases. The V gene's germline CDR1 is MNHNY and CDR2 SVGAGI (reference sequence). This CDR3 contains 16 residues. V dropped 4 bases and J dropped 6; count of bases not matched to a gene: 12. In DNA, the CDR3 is TGTGCCAGCAGTTTCGTACAGGGGGCAAGGAGCCCTGAAGCTTTCTTT. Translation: CASSFVQGARSPEAFF.

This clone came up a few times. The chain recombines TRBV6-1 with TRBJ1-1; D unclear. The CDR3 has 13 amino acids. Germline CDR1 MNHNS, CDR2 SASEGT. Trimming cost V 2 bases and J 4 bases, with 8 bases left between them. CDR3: CASSESVITEAFF. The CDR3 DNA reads TGTGCCAGCAGTGAATCCGTGATCACTGAAGCTTTCTTT.

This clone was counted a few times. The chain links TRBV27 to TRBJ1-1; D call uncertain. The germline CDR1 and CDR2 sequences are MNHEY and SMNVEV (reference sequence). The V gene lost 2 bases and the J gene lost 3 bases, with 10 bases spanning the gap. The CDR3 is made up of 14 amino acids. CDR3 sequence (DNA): TGTGCCAGCAGTTTACGCTCCGGGTACACTGAAGCTTTCTTT. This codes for CASSLRSGYTEAFF.

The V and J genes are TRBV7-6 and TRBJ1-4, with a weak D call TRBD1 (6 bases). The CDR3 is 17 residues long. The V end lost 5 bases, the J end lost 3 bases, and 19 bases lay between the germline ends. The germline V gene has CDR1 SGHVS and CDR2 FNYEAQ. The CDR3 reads CASSRRGEGGANEKLFF. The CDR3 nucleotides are TGTGCCAGCAGCCGACGCGGTGAGGGGGGAGCTAATGAAAAACTGTTTTTT.

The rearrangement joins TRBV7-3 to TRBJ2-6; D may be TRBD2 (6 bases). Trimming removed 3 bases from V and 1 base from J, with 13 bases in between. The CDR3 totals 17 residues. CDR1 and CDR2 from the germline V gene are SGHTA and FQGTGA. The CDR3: CASSLGGPLSGANVLTF. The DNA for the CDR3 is TGTGCCAGCAGCTTGGGAGGACCATTGTCTGGGGCCAACGTCCTGACTTTC.

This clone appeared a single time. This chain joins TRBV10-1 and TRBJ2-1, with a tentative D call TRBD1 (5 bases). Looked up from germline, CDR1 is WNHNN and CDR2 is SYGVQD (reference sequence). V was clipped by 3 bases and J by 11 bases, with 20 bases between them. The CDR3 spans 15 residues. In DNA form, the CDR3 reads TGCGCCAGCAGTGAAGGGGCAGGTTTTGGGTTCAAGCAGTTCTTC. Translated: CASSEGAGFGFKQFF.

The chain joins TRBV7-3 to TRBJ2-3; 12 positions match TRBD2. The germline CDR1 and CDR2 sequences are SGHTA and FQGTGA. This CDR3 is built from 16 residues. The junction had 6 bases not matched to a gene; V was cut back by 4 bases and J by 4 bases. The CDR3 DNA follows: TGTGCCAGCAGCTCCACTAGCGGGGGGTTTGCAGATACGCAGTATTTT. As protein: CASSSTSGGFADTQYF.

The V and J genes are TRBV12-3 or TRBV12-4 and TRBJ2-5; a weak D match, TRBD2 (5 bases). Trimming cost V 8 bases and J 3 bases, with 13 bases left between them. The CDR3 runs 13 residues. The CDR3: CASARSGKETQYF. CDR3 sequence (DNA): TGTGCCAGCGCCCGGTCGGGGAAAGAGACCCAGTACTTC.

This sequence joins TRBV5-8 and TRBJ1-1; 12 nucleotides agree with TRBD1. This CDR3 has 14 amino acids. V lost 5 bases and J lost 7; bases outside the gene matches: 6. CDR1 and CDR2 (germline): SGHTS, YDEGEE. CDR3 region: CASRQGQGAGEAFF. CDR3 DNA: TGTGCCAGCAGACAGGGACAGGGGGCGGGTGAAGCTTTCTTT.

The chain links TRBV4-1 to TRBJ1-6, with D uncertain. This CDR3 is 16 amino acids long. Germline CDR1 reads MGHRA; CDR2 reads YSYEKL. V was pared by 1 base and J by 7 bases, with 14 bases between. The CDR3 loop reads CASSQGNGRTNSPLHF. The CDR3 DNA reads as TGCGCCAGCAGCCAAGGAAATGGACGGACCAATTCACCCCTCCACTTT.

The CDR3 DNA reads as TGTGCCAGCAGTCAGGACAGCCCGGGTTACTTCAACTCACCCCTCCACTTT. Encoded protein: CASSQDSPGYFNSPLHF. The chain carries TRBV6-6 and TRBJ1-6, with a possible D match to TRBD1 (6 bases). The ends were cut back, 5 bases at V and 10 bases at J, with 24 bases in the middle. CDR1 is MNHNY, CDR2 SVGAGI, per germline (reference sequence). The CDR3 sequence is 17 residues long.

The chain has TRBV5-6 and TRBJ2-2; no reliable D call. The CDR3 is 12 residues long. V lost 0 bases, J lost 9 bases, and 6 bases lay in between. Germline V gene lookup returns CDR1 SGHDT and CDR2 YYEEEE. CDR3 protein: CASSLAERELFF. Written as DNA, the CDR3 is TGTGCCAGCAGCTTGGCCGAGAGGGAGCTGTTTTTT. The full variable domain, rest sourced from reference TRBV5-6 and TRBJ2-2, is DAGVTQSPTHLIKTRGQQVTLRCSPKSGHDTVSWYQQALGQGPQFIFQYYEEEERQRGNFPDRFSGHQFPNYSSELNVNALLLGDSALYLCASSLAERELFFGEGSRLTVL.

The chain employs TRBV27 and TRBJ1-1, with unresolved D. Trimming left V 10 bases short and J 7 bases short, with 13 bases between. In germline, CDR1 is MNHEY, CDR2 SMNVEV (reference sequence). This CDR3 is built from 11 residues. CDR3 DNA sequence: TGTGCCACCAACTTGGGCAGTGAAGCTTTCTTT. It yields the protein CATNLGSEAFF.

In nucleotides, the CDR3 is TGTGCCAGCAGTTCTAGGGACAGGGGCAATCAGCCCCAGCATTTT. This sequence encodes CASSSRDRGNQPQHF. V usage is TRBV6-5 and J usage is TRBJ1-5; 9 bases are shared with TRBD1. V was pared by 4 bases and J by 2 bases, with 3 bases of the junction left unmatched. This CDR3 has 15 residues. Per the germline V gene, CDR1 is MNHEY and CDR2 is SVGAGI.

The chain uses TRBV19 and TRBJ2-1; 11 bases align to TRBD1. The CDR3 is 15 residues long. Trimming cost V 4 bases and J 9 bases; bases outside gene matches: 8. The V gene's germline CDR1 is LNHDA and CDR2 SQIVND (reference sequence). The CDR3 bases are TGTGCCAGTAGTACCGCCGGGACAGGGGGTTCTGAGCAGTTCTTC. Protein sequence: CASSTAGTGGSEQFF.